This TCR beta chain was identified during a study of blood T cell repertoires in COVID-19. Produced via immunoSEQ multiplex PCR; TCRdb's table is partial and in-frame only. The sample holds 200,000 to 300,000 clones, about nine tenths seen once. Enrollment of patients from Seattle took place during active infection, with longitudinal follow-up. CDR1 is SGHRS and CDR2 is YFSETQ in the germline V gene. There are 15 residues in the CDR3. Trimming removed 5 bases from V and 1 base from J, with 15 bases in between. The TCR sequence derives from a man aged 25-45 years with COVID-19, enrolled during active disease. Sequencing input: peripheral blood. The chain couples TRBV5-1 to TRBJ1-1; D gene ambiguous. CDR3 nucleotides: TGCGCCAGCAGACCGGTGGGAGGGAGGAACACTGAAGCTTTCTTT. Its protein product is CASRPVGGRNTEAFF.